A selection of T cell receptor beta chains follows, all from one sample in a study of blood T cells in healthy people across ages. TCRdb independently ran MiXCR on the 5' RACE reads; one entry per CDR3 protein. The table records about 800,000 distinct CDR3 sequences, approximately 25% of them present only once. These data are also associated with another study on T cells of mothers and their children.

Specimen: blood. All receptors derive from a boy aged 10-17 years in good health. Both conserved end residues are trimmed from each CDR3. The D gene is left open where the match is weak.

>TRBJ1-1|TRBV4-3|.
ASSQTPRGPEAF
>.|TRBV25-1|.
ASSEFRGGDPAYEQY
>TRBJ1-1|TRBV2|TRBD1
ASSLDRGLSEAF
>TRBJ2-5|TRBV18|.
ATQTGTPNKDQETQY
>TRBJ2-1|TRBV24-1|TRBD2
ATSGSSYNEQF
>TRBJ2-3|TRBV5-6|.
ASSLGQSSTDTQY
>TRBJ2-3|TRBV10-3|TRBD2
AISQSASGRASTDTQY
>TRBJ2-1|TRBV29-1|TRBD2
SVEAGAGSSYNEQF
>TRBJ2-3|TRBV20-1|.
SIPTDTQY
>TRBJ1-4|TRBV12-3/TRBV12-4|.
ASTTPRANEKLF
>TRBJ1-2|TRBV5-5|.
ASSGGAVNYGYT
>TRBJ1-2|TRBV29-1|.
SVVGLGGDYGYT
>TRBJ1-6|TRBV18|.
ASSQGNSPLH
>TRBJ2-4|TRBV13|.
ASSFGVAKNIQY
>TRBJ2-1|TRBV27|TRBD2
ASSFSTSGDGEQF
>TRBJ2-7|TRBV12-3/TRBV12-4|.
ASSPSTYEQY
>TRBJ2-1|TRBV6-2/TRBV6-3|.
ASSYVSRSYNEQF
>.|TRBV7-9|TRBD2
ASSAQFSGSGWNEQF
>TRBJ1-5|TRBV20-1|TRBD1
SARDQGQINSNQPQH
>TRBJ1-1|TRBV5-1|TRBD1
ASSAGDRLMNTEAF
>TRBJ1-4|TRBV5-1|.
ASSLFGTSDEKLF
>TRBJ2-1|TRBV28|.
ASSFPGNNEQF
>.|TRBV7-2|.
ASSLGGHGEYEQY
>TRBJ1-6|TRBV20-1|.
SAVQTGTRGNRSPLH
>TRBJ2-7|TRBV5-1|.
ASSLGWQLNYEQY
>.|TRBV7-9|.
ASGSKSYEQY